This is a list of T cell receptor beta chains from one sample in a study of beta chain features in type 1 diabetes. Clones were sequenced by immunoSEQ multiplex PCR, and TCRdb holds only the in-frame ones, with some missing. The sample lists under 300,000 clones; around 25% were seen once. Sequencing input: naive CD4+ T cells from blood. These receptors were taken from a woman under 40 with type 1 diabetes. Each CDR3 is given without its conserved first and last residue.

TRBV2	ASRPRAGVAYEQY
TRBV7-3	ASSLDRNQPQH
TRBV4-1	ASSLGSSGRVEQF
TRBV28	ASSLDSRTGKESEY
TRBV30	AWSDTGNQPQH
TRBV30	AWRNLAVSTYEQY
TRBV29-1	SVAGHGLSGMGEQY
TRBV5-1	ASSTSGSNEQY
TRBV5-4	ASSLDREETQY
TRBV19	ASSPYREGQPQH
TRBV28	ASSFLSYEQY
TRBV5-1	ASSLMGGMGPDTQY
TRBV5-1	ASSLGPHGQGLSEQY
TRBV4-1	ASSPQGQDGYT
TRBV18	ASSPKAGLSYEQY
TRBV7-6	ASSLAVGATGYNEQF
TRBV29-1	SVAGLAGYNEQF
TRBV20-1	SAVQLGGQY
TRBV4-1	ASSQGPRFGQGIQPQH
TRBV5-6	ASSFLTSSYEQY
TRBV29-1	SADGGKHGELF
TRBV30	AWSAPGFQDYGYT
TRBV27	ASSFHGTEGQGAGGYT
TRBV20-1	SASHYEQY
TRBV5-1	ASSLDRQGEF
TRBV29-1	SGIKGGRTDTQY
TRBV18	ASSPSRNYGYT
TRBV30	AWSVGAGERPQH
TRBV7-9	ASSPIVGVGWENIQY
TRBV9	ASSPSPGTNYGYT
TRBV25-1	ASSGSGQGASEF
TRBV29-1	SARVNTEAF
TRBV2	ASRGPGGSSNEQF
TRBV14	ASSSSWEAQY
TRBV19	ASTPKGVPGANVLT
TRBV7-9	ASSYKDRVYEQY
TRBV11-2	ASSLDPGIRGHGYT
TRBV7-2	ASSSTGGFHQPQH
TRBV9	ASSVGVGDPTGELF
TRBV7-9	ASSPGATSATDTQY
TRBV29-1	SVEWQGGTEAF
TRBV29-1	SVAGNGTTRGKLF
TRBV18	ASSPPSSDNEQF
TRBV9	ASSVKGQGNTEAF
TRBV7-9	ASSGVLAGGPLVYEQY
TRBV11-2	ASSSLAGLAVPHEQF
TRBV7-3	ASSLLAGRNTGELF
TRBV7-9	ASSSTGSSNQPQH
TRBV2	ASSGDSWVSYEQY
TRBV7-3	ASSSGQASEAF
TRBV19	ASSSSDRGVWPQH
TRBV29-1	SVAPGQGLSGANVLT
TRBV10-3	AMKLNEGTEAF
TRBV5-1	ASSLGRVQETQY